The sample holds many counts of the clone carrying this TCR beta chain. Antigen: not known. TCRdb itself ran the 5' RACE reads through MiXCR, one entry per CDR3 protein. The sample yields hundreds of thousands of distinct CDR3 sequences, roughly a sixth seen once. Trimming took 3 bases from V and 4 from J, leaving 16 bases between them. CDR3 length: 15 amino acids. In germline, CDR1 is SGHRS, CDR2 YFSETQ. This sample stems from a study of T cells after yellow fever vaccination. For the study at large: The authors prepared low-cell-number fractions using SMART-Seq v4 Ultra Low Input.

The study, taken as a whole, reports: Clonotypes shared by both compartments, CD4 and CD8, made up a small share. At approximately 96% for CD4 and 70% to 90% for CD8, most primary-vaccination clones showed up again after the booster.

This sequence joins TRBV5-1 and TRBJ1-2, with a possible D match to TRBD1 (5 bases). The receptor's source is a man between 18 and 29 years old who received the YFV17D yellow fever vaccine. Source: PBMCs, taken before the yellow fever booster vaccination. CDR3 protein: CASSSTGDGVYGYTF. CDR3 DNA: TGCGCCAGCAGCTCAACGGGGGATGGGGTCTATGGCTACACCTTC.